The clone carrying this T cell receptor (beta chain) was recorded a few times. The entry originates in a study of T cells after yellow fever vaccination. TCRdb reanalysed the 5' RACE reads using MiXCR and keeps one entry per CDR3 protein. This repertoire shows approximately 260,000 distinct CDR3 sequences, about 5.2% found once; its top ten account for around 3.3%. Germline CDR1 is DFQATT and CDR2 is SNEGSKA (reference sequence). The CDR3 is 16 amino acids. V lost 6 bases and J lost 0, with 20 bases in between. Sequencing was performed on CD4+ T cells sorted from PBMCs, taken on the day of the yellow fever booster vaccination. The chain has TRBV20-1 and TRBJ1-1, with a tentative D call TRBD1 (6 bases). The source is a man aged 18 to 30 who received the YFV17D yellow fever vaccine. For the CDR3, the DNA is TGCAGTGCCTACACTCCGGACAGACACATGAACACTGAAGCTTTCTTT. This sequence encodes CSAYTPDRHMNTEAFF.